This TCR beta chain is from a study of memory CD4+ T cells and cytomegalovirus serostatus. Study at large: Donors were healthy Belgian adults, fewer than ten CMV seropositive and around 24 seronegative. Study outcomes and limitations: Each of some 67 CMV-associated TCRbeta sequences occurred in one to five individuals.

Single viable CD3+CD4+CD8-CD45RO+ cells were sorted as the memory CD4+ T cells. CMV serostatus came from serum IgG against pp150, pp28, p38, p52. This clone was observed a handful of times. What it recognizes is unknown. V lost 7 bases and J lost 5; bases outside the gene matches: 2. From germline, CDR1 is LNHDA and CDR2 SQIVND (reference sequence). The length of the CDR3 is 12 residues. The method was immunoSEQ multiplex PCR; TCRdb's version includes in-frame clones alone and lacks a portion of them. This table holds around 32,000 clones, about 75% found once. The sample comprised memory CD4+ T cells from blood. The gene calls are TRBV19 and TRBJ1-2, with 9 nucleotides matching TRBD1. The receptor was isolated from an adult in good health and CMV-seronegative. Some clones in this sample may be carry-over from other donors' samples. CDR3 DNA: TGTGCCAGTACCGGGACAGGGTATGGCTACACCTTC. Its translation is CASTGTGYGYTF.